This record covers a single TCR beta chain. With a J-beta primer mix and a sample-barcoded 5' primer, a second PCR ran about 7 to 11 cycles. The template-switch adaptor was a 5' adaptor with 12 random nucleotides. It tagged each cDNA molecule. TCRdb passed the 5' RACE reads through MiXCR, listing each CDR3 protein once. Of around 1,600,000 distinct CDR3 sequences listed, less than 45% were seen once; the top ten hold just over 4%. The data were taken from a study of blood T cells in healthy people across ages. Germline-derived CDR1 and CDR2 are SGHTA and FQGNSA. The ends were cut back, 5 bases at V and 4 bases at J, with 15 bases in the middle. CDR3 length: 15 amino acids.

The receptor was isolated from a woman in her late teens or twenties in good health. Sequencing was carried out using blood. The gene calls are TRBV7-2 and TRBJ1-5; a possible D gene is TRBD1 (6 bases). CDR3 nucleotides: TGTGCCAGCAGCCAGGGGTCCACACCGAATCAGCCCCAGCATTTT. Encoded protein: CASSQGSTPNQPQHF. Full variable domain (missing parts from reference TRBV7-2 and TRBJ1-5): GAGVSQSPSNKVTEKGKDVELRCDPISGHTALYWYRQSLGQGLEFLIYFQGNSAPDKSGLPSDRFSAERTGGSVSTLTIQRTQQEDSAVYLCASSQGSTPNQPQHFGDGTRLSIL.